Listed below are T cell receptor beta chains from one sample, sequenced in a study of vaccination and CD4 T cells after COVID-19. TCRdb called the PCR reads again in MiXCR, with one record for every CDR3 protein. The repertoire includes 5,500 to 7,500 distinct CDR3 sequences, approximately 35% of them detected once, and over 25% sits in the top ten. These TCRs are of unknown antigen specificity. Sequenced material: CD4+ T cells from blood, cultured in vitro. All receptors derive from a human donor in good health. The CDR3 runs from the conserved cysteine through the conserved F or W. The D gene is left open where the match is weak. The size field is filled for only some rows; it gives once, few, many or a size class.

size: NA; D: NA; V: TRBV12-3/TRBV12-4; J: TRBJ1-2; DNA: TGTGCCAGCAGCACTGCCTATGGCTACACCTTC; CDR3: CASSTAYGYTF
size: NA; D: TRBD1; V: TRBV10-3; J: TRBJ1-1; DNA: TGTGCCCTTCGCACAGGGGAGGGAACTGAAGCTTTCTTT; CDR3: CALRTGEGTEAFF
size: NA; D: NA; V: TRBV7-4; J: TRBJ1-3; DNA: TGTGCCAGCAGCTTGCGCTATGGCGTCGTGGACTCTGGAAACACCATATATTTT; CDR3: CASSLRYGVVDSGNTIYF
size: few; D: NA; V: TRBV7-9; J: TRBJ2-7; DNA: TGTGCCAGCAGCCTAACAGATACAGGGTACTACGAGCAGTACTTC; CDR3: CASSLTDTGYYEQYF
size: once; D: TRBD2; V: TRBV7-6; J: TRBJ2-2; DNA: TGTGCCAGCAGCTTATTGTCGCGGGGGGGCCTTACCGGGGAGCTGTTTTTT; CDR3: CASSLLSRGGLTGELFF
size: NA; D: NA; V: TRBV7-2; J: TRBJ1-6; DNA: TGTGCCAGCAGCTTCCCGGCGGGGGGCATTTCACCCCTCCACTTT; CDR3: CASSFPAGGISPLHF
size: NA; D: TRBD1; V: TRBV7-7; J: TRBJ2-7; DNA: TGTGCCAGCAGTCCGGGACAGGCCTCCTACGAGCAGTACTTC; CDR3: CASSPGQASYEQYF
size: NA; D: NA; V: TRBV6-1; J: TRBJ1-6; DNA: TGTGCCAGCAGTGTTCTACAGGGAGGAGAATCACCCCTCCACTTT; CDR3: CASSVLQGGESPLHF
size: NA; D: NA; V: TRBV21-1; J: TRBJ1-3; DNA: TGCGCCAGCAAAGACAGGCGCTCTGGAAACACCATATATTTT; CDR3: CASKDRRSGNTIYF
size: NA; D: NA; V: TRBV11-2; J: TRBJ1-2; DNA: TGTGCCAGCAGCTCGGGCCGTGGAGGCTACACCTTC; CDR3: CASSSGRGGYTF
size: NA; D: NA; V: TRBV19; J: TRBJ1-5; DNA: TGTGCCAGTAGTATAGTTCCAGGGGAAAACCAGCCCCAGCATTTT; CDR3: CASSIVPGENQPQHF
size: few; D: TRBD2; V: TRBV14; J: TRBJ2-3; DNA: TGTGCCAGCAGCAGTTCTAGCGGGGCCACATGGACGCAGTATTTT; CDR3: CASSSSSGATWTQYF
size: NA; D: NA; V: TRBV18; J: TRBJ2-2; DNA: TGTGCCAGCTCACCACAATCGGACCCCAACACCGGGGAGCTGTTTTTT; CDR3: CASSPQSDPNTGELFF
size: NA; D: TRBD2; V: TRBV5-4; J: TRBJ2-3; DNA: TGTGCCAGCAGCTTGGCCGTTCTAGCGGGGGGGGTCACAGATACGCAGTATTTT; CDR3: CASSLAVLAGGVTDTQYF
size: NA; D: NA; V: TRBV12-3/TRBV12-4; J: TRBJ1-1; DNA: TGTGCCAGCAGTTTCGGACGAGCGGGGGAAGCTTTCTTT; CDR3: CASSFGRAGEAFF
size: few; D: TRBD1; V: TRBV7-9; J: TRBJ2-3; DNA: TGTGCCAGCAGCCTAACAGGGGGCACAGATACGCAGTATTTT; CDR3: CASSLTGGTDTQYF
size: NA; D: NA; V: TRBV6-1; J: TRBJ2-2; DNA: TGTGCCAGCAGTGAAGAGGCCTCCTCCGGGGAGCTGTTTTTT; CDR3: CASSEEASSGELFF
size: NA; D: NA; V: TRBV7-3; J: TRBJ1-1; DNA: TGTGCCAGCAGCGGAGACCAGGGGACGTCTGAAGCTTTCTTT; CDR3: CASSGDQGTSEAFF
size: NA; D: NA; V: TRBV6-5; J: TRBJ1-1; DNA: TGTGCCAGCAGTTACCCCCCCATCCCTGAAGCTTTCTTT; CDR3: CASSYPPIPEAFF
size: once; D: TRBD1; V: TRBV18; J: TRBJ1-1; DNA: TGTGCCAGCTCTCGGGACAGAAACACTGAAGCTTTCTTT; CDR3: CASSRDRNTEAFF
size: NA; D: NA; V: TRBV2; J: TRBJ1-2; DNA: TGTGCCAGCATTATGACGGGAAACTATGGCTACACCTTC; CDR3: CASIMTGNYGYTF
size: NA; D: NA; V: TRBV6-1; J: TRBJ2-2; DNA: TGTGCCAGCAGCAGCAGCGGATGGGACGGCGGGGAGCTGTTTTTT; CDR3: CASSSSGWDGGELFF